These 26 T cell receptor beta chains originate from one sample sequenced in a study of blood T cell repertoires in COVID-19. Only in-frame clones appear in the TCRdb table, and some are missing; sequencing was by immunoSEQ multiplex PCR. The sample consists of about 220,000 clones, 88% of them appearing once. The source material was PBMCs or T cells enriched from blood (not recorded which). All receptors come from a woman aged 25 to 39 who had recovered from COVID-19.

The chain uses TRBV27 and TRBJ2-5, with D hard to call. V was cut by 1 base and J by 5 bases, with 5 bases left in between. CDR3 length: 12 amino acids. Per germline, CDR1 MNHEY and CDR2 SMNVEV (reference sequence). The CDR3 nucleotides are TGTGCCAGCAGTTTATGCAGGGAGACCCAGTACTTC. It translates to CASSLCRETQYF.

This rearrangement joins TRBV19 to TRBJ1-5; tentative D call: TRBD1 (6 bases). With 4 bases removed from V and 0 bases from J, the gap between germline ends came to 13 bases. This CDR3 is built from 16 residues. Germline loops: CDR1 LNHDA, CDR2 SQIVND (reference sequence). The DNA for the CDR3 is TGTGCCAGTAGTAACGGGGGGGCTTATAGCAATCAGCCCCAGCATTTT. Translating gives CASSNGGAYSNQPQHF.

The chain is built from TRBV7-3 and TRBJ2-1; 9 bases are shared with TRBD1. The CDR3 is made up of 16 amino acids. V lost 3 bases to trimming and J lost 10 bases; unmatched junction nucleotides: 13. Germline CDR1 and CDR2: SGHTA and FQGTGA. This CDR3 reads CASSLRGTGRVEEQFF. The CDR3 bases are TGTGCCAGCAGCTTGAGGGGGACAGGGAGAGTGGAGGAGCAGTTCTTC. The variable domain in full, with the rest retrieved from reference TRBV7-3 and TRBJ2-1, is GAGVSQTPSNKVTEKGKYVELRCDPISGHTALYWYRQSLGQGPEFLIYFQGTGAADDSGLPNDRFFAVRPEGSVSTLKIQRTERGDSAVYLCASSLRGTGRVEEQFFGPGTRLTVL.

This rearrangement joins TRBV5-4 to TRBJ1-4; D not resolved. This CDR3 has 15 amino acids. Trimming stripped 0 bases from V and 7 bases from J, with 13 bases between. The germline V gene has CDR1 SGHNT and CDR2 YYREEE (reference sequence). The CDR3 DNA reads TGTGCCAGCAGCTTGGCGGGCGGTGAGGGTGAAAAACTGTTTTTT. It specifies CASSLAGGEGEKLFF.

The chain's CDR3 is CASSRGQGGTEAFF. Here the CDR3 DNA reads TGTGCCAGCAGCAGAGGACAGGGTGGCACTGAAGCTTTCTTT. The chain uses TRBV7-9 and TRBJ1-1; 8 bases are a match to TRBD1. Germline V lookup: CDR1 SEHNR, CDR2 FQNEAQ (reference sequence). V dropped 5 bases and J dropped 4; count of bases not matched to a gene: 6. CDR3 size: 14 residues.

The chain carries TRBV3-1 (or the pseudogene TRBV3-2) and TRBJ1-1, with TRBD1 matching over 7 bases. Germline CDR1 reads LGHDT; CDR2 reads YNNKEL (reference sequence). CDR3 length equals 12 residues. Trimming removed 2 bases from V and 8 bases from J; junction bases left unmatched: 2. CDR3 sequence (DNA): TGTGCCAGCAGCCAAATACAGGGGGAAGCTTTCTTT. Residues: CASSQIQGEAFF.

The CDR3 DNA reads as TGTGCCAGCAGCTTGAGGGGCTATACTGAAGCTTTCTTT. It specifies CASSLRGYTEAFF. The chain recombines TRBV5-8 with TRBJ1-1; D perhaps matches TRBD1 (5 bases). Trimming shortened V by 1 base and J by 5 bases, and 9 bases separated the two germline ends. CDR3 length: 13 amino acids. Germline V gene sequence: CDR1 SGHTS, CDR2 YDEGEE.

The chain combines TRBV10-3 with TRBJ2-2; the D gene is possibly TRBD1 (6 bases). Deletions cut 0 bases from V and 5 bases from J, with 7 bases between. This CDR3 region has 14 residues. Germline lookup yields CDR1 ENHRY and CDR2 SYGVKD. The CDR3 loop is CAISESGGTGELFF. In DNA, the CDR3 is TGTGCCATCAGTGAGTCAGGGGGTACCGGGGAGCTGTTTTTT.

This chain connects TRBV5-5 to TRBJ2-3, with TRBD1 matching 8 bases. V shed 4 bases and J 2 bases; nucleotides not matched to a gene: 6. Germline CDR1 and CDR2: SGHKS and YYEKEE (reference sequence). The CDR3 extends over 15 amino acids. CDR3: CASSLTGVATDTQYF. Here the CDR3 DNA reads TGTGCCAGCAGCCTGACAGGGGTGGCCACAGATACGCAGTATTTT.

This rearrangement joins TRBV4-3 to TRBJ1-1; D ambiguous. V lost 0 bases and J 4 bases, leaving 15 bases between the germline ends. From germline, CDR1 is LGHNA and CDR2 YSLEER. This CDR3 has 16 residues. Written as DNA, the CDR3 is TGCGCCAGCAGCCAAGATTGGTCACTCTACGGCACTGAAGCTTTCTTT. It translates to CASSQDWSLYGTEAFF.

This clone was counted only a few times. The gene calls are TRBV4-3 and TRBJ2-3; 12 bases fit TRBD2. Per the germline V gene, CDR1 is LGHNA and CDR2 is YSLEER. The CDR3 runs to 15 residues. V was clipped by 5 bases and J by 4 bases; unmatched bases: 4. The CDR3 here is CASSSTSGGADTQYF. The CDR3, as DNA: TGCGCCAGCAGCTCGACTAGCGGGGGTGCAGATACGCAGTATTTT.

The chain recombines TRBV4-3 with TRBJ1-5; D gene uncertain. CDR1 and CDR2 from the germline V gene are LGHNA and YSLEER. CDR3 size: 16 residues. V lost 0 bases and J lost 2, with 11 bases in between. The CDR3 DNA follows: TGCGCCAGCAGCCAAGATAGGTGGGGAGGCAATCAGCCCCAGCATTTT. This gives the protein CASSQDRWGGNQPQHF.

The CDR3 loop is CASSVESGGSTDTQYF. The CDR3 DNA sequence: TGTGCCAGCAGTGTAGAGAGCGGGGGTAGCACAGATACGCAGTATTTT. This rearrangement joins TRBV2 to TRBJ2-3; 8 bases fit TRBD2. After removal of 4 bases from V and 0 bases from J, the junction contained 6 bases not matched to a gene. Germline-derived CDR1 and CDR2 are SNHLY and FYNNEI. The CDR3 spans 16 residues.

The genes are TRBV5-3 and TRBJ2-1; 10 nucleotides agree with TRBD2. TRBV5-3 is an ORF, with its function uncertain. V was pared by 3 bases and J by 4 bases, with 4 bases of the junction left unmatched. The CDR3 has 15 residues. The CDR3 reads CARSSTSGVYNEQFF. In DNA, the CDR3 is TGTGCCAGAAGCTCTACTAGCGGGGTTTACAATGAGCAGTTCTTC.

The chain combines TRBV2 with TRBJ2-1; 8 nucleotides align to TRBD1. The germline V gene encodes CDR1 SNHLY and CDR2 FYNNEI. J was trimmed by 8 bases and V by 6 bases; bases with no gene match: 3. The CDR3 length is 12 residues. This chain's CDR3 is CASSPTGDEQFF. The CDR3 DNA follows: TGTGCCAGCAGCCCGACAGGGGATGAGCAGTTCTTC.

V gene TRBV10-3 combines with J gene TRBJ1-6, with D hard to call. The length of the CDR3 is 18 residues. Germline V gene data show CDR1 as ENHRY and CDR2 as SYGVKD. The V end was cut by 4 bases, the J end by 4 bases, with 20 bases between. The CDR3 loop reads CAISAFGSDLAYNSPLHF. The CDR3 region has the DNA TGTGCCATCAGTGCTTTTGGTTCTGACTTAGCTTATAATTCACCCCTCCACTTT.

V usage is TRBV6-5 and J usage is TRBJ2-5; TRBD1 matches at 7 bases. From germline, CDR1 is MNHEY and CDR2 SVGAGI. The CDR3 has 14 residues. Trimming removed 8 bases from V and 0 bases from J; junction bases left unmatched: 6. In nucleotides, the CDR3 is TGTGCCAGCCAGACAGGGAAGTACCAAGAGACCCAGTACTTC. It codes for CASQTGKYQETQYF.

The CDR3 protein is CSASGAGEMNTEAFF. The CDR3 DNA reads as TGCAGTGCTAGTGGGGCGGGGGAGATGAACACTGAAGCTTTCTTT. The chain joins TRBV20-1 to TRBJ1-1, with D maybe TRBD1 (5 bases). Germline CDR1 DFQATT, CDR2 SNEGSKA (reference sequence). Trimming removed 3 bases at V and 0 bases at J, with 14 bases between. CDR3 length: 15 amino acids.

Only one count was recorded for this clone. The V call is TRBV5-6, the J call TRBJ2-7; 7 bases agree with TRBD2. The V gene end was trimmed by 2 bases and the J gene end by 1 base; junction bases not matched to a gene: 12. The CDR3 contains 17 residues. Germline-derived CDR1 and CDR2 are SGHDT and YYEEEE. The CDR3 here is CASSFPHKRGGSYEQYF. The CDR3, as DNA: TGTGCCAGCAGCTTTCCCCACAAGCGGGGTGGATCCTACGAGCAGTACTTC.

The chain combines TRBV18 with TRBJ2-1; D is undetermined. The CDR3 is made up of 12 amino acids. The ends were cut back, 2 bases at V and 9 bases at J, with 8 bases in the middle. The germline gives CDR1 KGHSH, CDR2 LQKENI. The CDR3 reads CASSPSQAEQFF. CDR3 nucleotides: TGTGCCAGCTCACCATCGCAGGCTGAGCAGTTCTTC.

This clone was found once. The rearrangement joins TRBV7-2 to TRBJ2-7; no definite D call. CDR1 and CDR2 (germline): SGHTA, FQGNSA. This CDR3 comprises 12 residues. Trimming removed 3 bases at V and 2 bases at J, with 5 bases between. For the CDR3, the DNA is TGTGCCAGCAGCTTTGAGGCCTACGAGCAGTACTTC. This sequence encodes CASSFEAYEQYF.

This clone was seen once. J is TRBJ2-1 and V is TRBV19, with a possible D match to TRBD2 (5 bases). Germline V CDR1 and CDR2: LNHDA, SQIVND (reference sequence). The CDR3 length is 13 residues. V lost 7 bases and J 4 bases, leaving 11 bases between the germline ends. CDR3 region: CASKFGGYNEQFF. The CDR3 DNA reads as TGTGCCAGTAAGTTCGGCGGGTACAATGAGCAGTTCTTC.

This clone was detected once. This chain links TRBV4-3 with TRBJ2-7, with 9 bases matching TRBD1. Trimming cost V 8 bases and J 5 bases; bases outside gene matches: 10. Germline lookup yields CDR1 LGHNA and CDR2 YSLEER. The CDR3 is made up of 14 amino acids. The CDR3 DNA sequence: TGCGCCAGCTCGACGGGGACAGGGTTTAACGAGCAGTACTTC. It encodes CASSTGTGFNEQYF.

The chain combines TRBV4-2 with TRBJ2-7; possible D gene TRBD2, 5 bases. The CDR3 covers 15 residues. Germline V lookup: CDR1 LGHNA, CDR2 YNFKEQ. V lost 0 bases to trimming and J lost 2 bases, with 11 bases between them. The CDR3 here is CASSQDPGIPYEQYF. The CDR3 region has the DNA TGTGCCAGCAGCCAAGATCCGGGGATCCCCTACGAGCAGTACTTC.

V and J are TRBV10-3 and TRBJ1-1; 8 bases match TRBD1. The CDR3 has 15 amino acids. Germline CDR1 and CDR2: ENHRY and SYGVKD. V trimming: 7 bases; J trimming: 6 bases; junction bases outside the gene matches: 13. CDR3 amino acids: CAIINRTGRFSEAFF. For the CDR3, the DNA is TGTGCCATCATTAATCGGACAGGGAGGTTCTCTGAAGCTTTCTTT.

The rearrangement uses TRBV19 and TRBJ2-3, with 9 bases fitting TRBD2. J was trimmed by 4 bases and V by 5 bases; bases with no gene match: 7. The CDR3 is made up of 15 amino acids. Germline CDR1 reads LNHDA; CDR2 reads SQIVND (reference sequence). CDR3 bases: TGTGCCAGTAGTCCCTCCGGGACTAGCCCAGATACGCAGTATTTT. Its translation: CASSPSGTSPDTQYF.